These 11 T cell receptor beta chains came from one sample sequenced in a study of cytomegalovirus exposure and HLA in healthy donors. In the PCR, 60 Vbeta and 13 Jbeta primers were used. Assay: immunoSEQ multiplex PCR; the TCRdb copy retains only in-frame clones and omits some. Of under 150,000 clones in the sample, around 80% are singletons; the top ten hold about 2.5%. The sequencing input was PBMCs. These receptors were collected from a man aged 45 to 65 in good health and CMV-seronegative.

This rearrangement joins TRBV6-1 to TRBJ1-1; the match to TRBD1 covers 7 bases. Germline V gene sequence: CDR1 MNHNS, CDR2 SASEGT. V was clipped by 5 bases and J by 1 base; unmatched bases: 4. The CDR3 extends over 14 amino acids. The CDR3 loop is CASSMGQPNTEAFF. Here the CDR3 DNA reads TGTGCCAGCAGTATGGGACAGCCGAACACTGAAGCTTTCTTT.

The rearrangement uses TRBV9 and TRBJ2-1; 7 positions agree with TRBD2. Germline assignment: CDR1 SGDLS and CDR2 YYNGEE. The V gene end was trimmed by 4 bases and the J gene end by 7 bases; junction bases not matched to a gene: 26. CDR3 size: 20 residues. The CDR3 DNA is TGTGCCAGCAGCCCCATAAGGGAGGTAGCCCGGGGGGTTCAAACGAATGAGCAGTTCTTC. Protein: CASSPIREVARGVQTNEQFF.

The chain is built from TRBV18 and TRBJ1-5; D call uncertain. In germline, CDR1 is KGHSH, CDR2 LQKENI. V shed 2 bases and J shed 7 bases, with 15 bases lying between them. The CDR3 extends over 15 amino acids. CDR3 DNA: TGTGCCAGCTCACCAGGGCTGTATGGTGGGCAGCCCCAGCATTTT. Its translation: CASSPGLYGGQPQHF.

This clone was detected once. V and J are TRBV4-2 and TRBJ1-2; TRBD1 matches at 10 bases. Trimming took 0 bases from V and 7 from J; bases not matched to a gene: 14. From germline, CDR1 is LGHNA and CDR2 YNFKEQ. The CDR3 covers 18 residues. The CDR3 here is CASSQDLRQGARSFGYTF. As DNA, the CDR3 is TGTGCCAGCAGCCAAGATCTTAGACAGGGGGCGCGATCCTTTGGCTACACCTTC.

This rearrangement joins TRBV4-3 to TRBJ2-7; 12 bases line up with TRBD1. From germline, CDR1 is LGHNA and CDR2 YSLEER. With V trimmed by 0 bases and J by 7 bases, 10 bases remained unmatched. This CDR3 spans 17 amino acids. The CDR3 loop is CASSQDRGTGGYGEQYF. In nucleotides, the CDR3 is TGCGCCAGCAGCCAAGATAGGGGGACAGGGGGCTATGGGGAGCAGTACTTC.

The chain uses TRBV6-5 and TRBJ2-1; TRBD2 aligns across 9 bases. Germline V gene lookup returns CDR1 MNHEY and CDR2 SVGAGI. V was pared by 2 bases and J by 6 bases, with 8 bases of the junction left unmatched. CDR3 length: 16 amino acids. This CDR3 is CASSYSGAGGFNEQFF. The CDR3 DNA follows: TGTGCCAGCAGTTACAGTGGGGCGGGGGGGTTCAATGAGCAGTTCTTC.

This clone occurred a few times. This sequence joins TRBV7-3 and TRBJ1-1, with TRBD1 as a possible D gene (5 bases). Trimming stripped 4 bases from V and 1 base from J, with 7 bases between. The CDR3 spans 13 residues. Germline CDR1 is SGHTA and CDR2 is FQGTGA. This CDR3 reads CASSSTENTEAFF. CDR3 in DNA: TGTGCCAGCAGCTCGACAGAGAACACTGAAGCTTTCTTT.

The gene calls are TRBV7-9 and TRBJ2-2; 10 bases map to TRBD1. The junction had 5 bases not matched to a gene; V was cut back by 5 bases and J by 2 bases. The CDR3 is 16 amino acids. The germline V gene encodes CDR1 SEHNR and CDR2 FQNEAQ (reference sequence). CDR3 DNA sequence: TGTGCCAGCAGCCCTTGGACAGGGGGTAACACCGGGGAGCTGTTTTTT. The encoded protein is CASSPWTGGNTGELFF.

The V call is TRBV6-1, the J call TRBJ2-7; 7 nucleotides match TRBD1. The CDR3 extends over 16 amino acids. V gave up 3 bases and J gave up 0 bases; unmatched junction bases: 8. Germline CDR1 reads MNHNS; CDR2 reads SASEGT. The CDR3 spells CASSDRHRGSSYEQYF. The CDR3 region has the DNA TGTGCCAGCAGTGACCGACACAGGGGAAGCTCCTACGAGCAGTACTTC.

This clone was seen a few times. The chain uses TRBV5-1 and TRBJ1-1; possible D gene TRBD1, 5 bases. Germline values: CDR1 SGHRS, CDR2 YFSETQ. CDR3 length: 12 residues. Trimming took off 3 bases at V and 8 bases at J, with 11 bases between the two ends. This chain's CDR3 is CASSSDGQEAFF. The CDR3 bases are TGCGCCAGCAGCTCGGACGGACAAGAAGCTTTCTTT.

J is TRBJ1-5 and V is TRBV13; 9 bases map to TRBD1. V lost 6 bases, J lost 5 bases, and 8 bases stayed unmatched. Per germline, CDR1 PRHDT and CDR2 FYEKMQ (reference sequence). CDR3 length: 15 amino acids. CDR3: CASSLQGAKDQPQHF. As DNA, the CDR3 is TGTGCCAGCAGTCTACAGGGGGCTAAAGATCAGCCCCAGCATTTT.